This T cell receptor beta chain was obtained from a study of blood T cell repertoires in COVID-19. Per the germline V gene, CDR1 is MNHNY and CDR2 is SVGAGI (reference sequence). The CDR3 loop spans 15 amino acids. V was clipped by 6 bases and J by 6 bases; unmatched bases: 7. The method was immunoSEQ multiplex PCR; TCRdb's version includes in-frame clones alone and lacks a portion of them. The sample lists approximately 130,000 clones; roughly 90% were seen once. The rearrangement links TRBV6-6 to TRBJ2-7; 14 bases are shared with TRBD2. The clonotype comes from a man in his fifties with acute or convalescent COVID-19. Sequencing input: peripheral blood. CDR3 residues: CASSRGLAGVSEQYF. CDR3 nucleotides: TGTGCCAGCAGCCGGGGACTAGCGGGAGTTTCCGAGCAGTACTTC.